The 27 T cell receptor beta chains given below trace back to one sample, sequenced in a study of blood T cells in healthy people across ages. A second PCR, run for about 6 to 12 cycles, used a sample-barcoded 5' primer plus a J-beta primer mix. TCRdb passed the 5' RACE reads through MiXCR, listing each CDR3 protein once. The data show about 1 million distinct CDR3 sequences, more than 40% seen once. Sequencing input: blood. The receptors here all came from an older woman in good health.

The chain recombines TRBV5-1 with TRBJ2-4; D uncertain. This CDR3 spans 12 amino acids. V gave up 3 bases and J gave up 6 bases, with 7 bases separating them. Germline V gene lookup returns CDR1 SGHRS and CDR2 YFSETQ. DNA of the CDR3: TGCGCCAGCAGCTCGGGTCCAAACATTCAGTACTTC. This gives the protein CASSSGPNIQYF. The whole variable domain, filled in from reference TRBV5-1 and TRBJ2-4, reads KAGVTQTPRYLIKTRGQQVTLSCSPISGHRSVSWYQQTPGQGLQFLFEYFSETQRNKGNFPGRFSGRQFSNSRSEMNVSTLELGDSALYLCASSSGPNIQYFGAGTRLSVL.

V gene TRBV5-1 combines with J gene TRBJ2-3; D tentatively reads TRBD1 or TRBD2 (6 bases each). Germline lookup yields CDR1 SGHRS and CDR2 YFSETQ. The CDR3 has 15 residues. Trimming stripped 3 bases from V and 0 bases from J, with 11 bases between. The DNA of the CDR3 is TGCGCCAGCAGCTGGGGGGCAGAAAGCACAGATACGCAGTATTTT. Its protein is CASSWGAESTDTQYF.

This clonotype was counted ten times or more. The V call is TRBV11-2, the J call TRBJ2-1, with D unresolved. Trimming stripped 3 bases from V and 6 bases from J, with 9 bases between. CDR1 and CDR2 from the germline V gene are SGHAT and FQNNGV. This CDR3 is built from 13 residues. DNA for the CDR3: TGTGCCAGCAGCTTTACCGAGAGCAATGAGCAGTTCTTC. This sequence encodes CASSFTESNEQFF.

The genes are TRBV12-3 or TRBV12-4 and TRBJ2-1; D ambiguous. With the DNA end fitting TRBJ2-7 better, the J assignment may be wrong. CDR3 length equals 12 residues. The CDR3 nucleotides read TGTGCCAGCAGAAGCTCCGACAATGAGCAGTACTTC. Translated, it gives CASRSSDNEQYF.

This clonotype was observed a handful of times. The CDR3 DNA follows: TGTGCCAGCACTAACACGGACAGGATGGGAGATACGCAGTATTTT. Translation: CASTNTDRMGDTQYF. The rearrangement uses TRBV27 and TRBJ2-3; 7 positions match TRBD1. J was trimmed by 5 bases and V by 7 bases; bases with no gene match: 12. CDR1 is MNHEY, CDR2 SMNVEV, per germline (reference sequence). This CDR3 contains 15 residues.

The chain combines TRBV6-1 with TRBJ2-1; D ambiguous. Germline lookup yields CDR1 MNHNS and CDR2 SASEGT. The CDR3 covers 18 residues. V gave up 8 bases and J gave up 8 bases, with 31 bases separating them. CDR3: CASRKRLGGEGSSDEQFF. CDR3 nucleotides: TGTGCCAGCCGCAAGCGTTTGGGCGGTGAAGGAAGCAGCGATGAGCAGTTCTTC.

The count of this clonotype is one. The chain recombines TRBV19 with TRBJ1-2; a possible D gene is TRBD1 (5 bases). CDR1 LNHDA and CDR2 SQIVND come from the germline V gene (reference sequence). CDR3 length: 14 residues. Here the CDR3 DNA reads TGTGCAACTACACGTAGAGGAGGGGACTATGGCTACACCTTC. It yields the protein CATTRRGGDYGYTF.

The CDR3 coding sequence is TGTGCCAGCAGTTTACTTCGTATTGGCAGGGGCGCTTCACCCCTCCACTTT. Translating gives CASSLLRIGRGASPLHF. V usage is TRBV6-2 or TRBV6-3 and J usage is TRBJ1-6, with D possibly being TRBD1 (6 bases). The germline V gene has CDR1 MNHEY and CDR2 SVGEGT. The CDR3 covers 17 residues. Trimming left V 4 bases short and J 9 bases short, with 22 bases between.

The genes are TRBV29-1 and TRBJ2-4; 9 positions agree with TRBD1. The J call may be incorrect, as the DNA end agrees better with TRBJ2-7. This CDR3 has 17 residues. Per the germline V gene, CDR1 is SQVTM and CDR2 is ANQGSEA. The CDR3 coding sequence is TGCAGCGTTGAAGCCCCGGTGTCGGACAGGGGATTCTACGAGCAGTACTTC. Protein product: CSVEAPVSDRGFYEQYF.

Ten or more counts support this clonotype. V is TRBV7-2 and J is TRBJ2-7; D is undetermined. Germline V gene data show CDR1 as SGHTA and CDR2 as FQGNSA. The CDR3 runs 14 residues. The V end lost 4 bases, the J end lost 5 bases, and 15 bases lay between the germline ends. CDR3 residues: CASSYPGPAHEQYF. The DNA for the CDR3 is TGTGCCAGCAGCTATCCGGGCCCAGCCCACGAGCAGTACTTC. Full variable domain (remainder filled in from reference TRBV7-2 and TRBJ2-7): GAGVSQSPSNKVTEKGKDVELRCDPISGHTALYWYRQSLGQGLEFLIYFQGNSAPDKSGLPSDRFSAERTGGSVSTLTIQRTQQEDSAVYLCASSYPGPAHEQYFGPGTRLTVT.

The sample holds many counts of this clonotype. The J gene is TRBJ2-7, the V gene TRBV6-6, with 10 nucleotides matching TRBD2. Germline V CDR1 and CDR2: MNHNY, SVGAGI (reference sequence). The CDR3 is 18 amino acids. The V and J ends lost 5 bases and 2 bases, in that order; junction bases with no gene match: 15. The CDR3 nucleotides read TGTGCCAGCAGTCCCTTGGGCAACCTAGCGGGAGAGGCCTACGAGCAGTACTTC. This sequence encodes CASSPLGNLAGEAYEQYF.

This clonotype has only one observation. This sequence joins TRBV7-8 and TRBJ2-3; D tentatively reads TRBD1 or TRBD2 (5 bases each). Germline CDR1 and CDR2: SGHVS and FQNEAQ. V lost 3 bases, J lost 10 bases, and 11 bases lay in between. The length of the CDR3 is 12 residues. Written as DNA, the CDR3 is TGTGCCAGCAGCTTTTTGGGGGACGCGCAGTATTTT. Encoded protein: CASSFLGDAQYF.

J is TRBJ2-7 and V is TRBV27, with a tentative D call TRBD2 (6 bases). V was shortened by 5 bases and J by 2 bases, with 19 bases between the two germline ends. Germline V gives CDR1 MNHEY, CDR2 SMNVEV (reference sequence). CDR3 length: 16 residues. CDR3 in DNA: TGTGCCAGCAGTCTGTGGACTAACGGGGCAACCTACGAGCAGTACTTC. It yields the protein CASSLWTNGATYEQYF.

The chain's CDR3 is CASSLLPLPRNTDYEQYF. The CDR3 bases are TGCGCCAGCAGCCTCCTACCCCTCCCCCGCAATACAGATTACGAGCAGTACTTC. The rearrangement joins TRBV4-1 to TRBJ2-5; no reliable D call. The DNA end is more similar to TRBJ2-7, so the J call may be wrong. The germline CDR1 and CDR2 sequences are MGHRA and YSYEKL. This CDR3 spans 18 amino acids.

This clonotype was seen a few times. The chain recombines TRBV6-5 with TRBJ1-5; perhaps TRBD1 as D (6 bases). The CDR3 runs 14 residues. The germline V gene encodes CDR1 MNHEY and CDR2 SVGAGI. V was pared by 2 bases and J by 2 bases, with 7 bases between. CDR3 nucleotide sequence: TGTGCCAGCAGTTACGCAGGGGGCAATCAGCCCCAGCATTTT. It codes for CASSYAGGNQPQHF.

The rearrangement uses TRBV4-1 and TRBJ1-3; D remains unclear. The CDR3 consists of 15 residues. Deletions cut 3 bases from V and 0 bases from J, with 9 bases between. Germline CDR1 MGHRA, CDR2 YSYEKL. In DNA, the CDR3 is TGCGCCAGCAGCCATCGGCAGGACTCTGGAAACACCATATATTTT. Amino acid sequence: CASSHRQDSGNTIYF.

The J gene is TRBJ1-4, the V gene TRBV2, with unresolved D. The germline V and J ends were trimmed by 8 bases and 0 bases, with 13 bases remaining between them. CDR1 is SNHLY, CDR2 FYNNEI, per germline. The CDR3 consists of 15 residues. The CDR3 spells CASGEDGTTNEKLFF. The CDR3 coding sequence is TGTGCCAGCGGGGAAGACGGCACAACTAATGAAAAACTGTTTTTT. Together with reference TRBV2 and TRBJ1-4, the CDR3 gives the full variable domain: EPEVTQTPSHQVTQMGQEVILRCVPISNHLYFYWYRQILGQKVEFLVSFYNNEISEKSEIFDDQFSVERPDGSNFTLKIRSTKLEDSAMYFCASGEDGTTNEKLFFGSGTQLSVL.

A note on this clonotype: The junction shows a germline mismatch at one end, possibly a read error. This chain uses TRBV7-2 with TRBJ2-7; D is unclear. Germline V CDR1 and CDR2: SGHTA, FQGNSA. The CDR3 has 10 residues. The CDR3: CAGSVGEQYF. The CDR3 DNA reads as TGTGCCGGCAGCGTGGGAGAGCAGTACTTC.

This clonotype was counted a few times. The CDR3 reads CSARGGRASTDTQYF. DNA for the CDR3: TGCAGTGCTAGGGGCGGGAGGGCTAGCACAGATACGCAGTATTTT. The chain is built from TRBV20-1 and TRBJ2-3; 9 bases are shared with TRBD2. The CDR3 has 15 amino acids. The germline gives CDR1 DFQATT, CDR2 SNEGSKA (reference sequence). V lost 3 bases to trimming and J lost 0 bases; unmatched junction nucleotides: 4.

This chain links TRBV20-1 with TRBJ2-1; TRBD1 or TRBD2 may be the D gene (6 bases each). The CDR3 extends over 16 amino acids. Germline V gives CDR1 DFQATT, CDR2 SNEGSKA (reference sequence). The ends were cut back, 0 bases at V and 4 bases at J, with 16 bases in the middle. CDR3 region: CSARDGGGNWYNEQFF. The CDR3 region has the DNA TGCAGTGCTAGAGATGGAGGGGGAAATTGGTACAATGAGCAGTTCTTC.

This clonotype came up a few times. The rearrangement uses TRBV12-3 or TRBV12-4 and TRBJ1-5; 7 nucleotides align to TRBD1. The CDR3 totals 17 residues. The V gene end was trimmed by 5 bases and the J gene end by 0 bases; junction bases not matched to a gene: 10. The CDR3 nucleotides read TGTGCCAGCAGTGCCTCTGACAGGGTGGCTAGCAATCAGCCCCAGCATTTT. Its translation is CASSASDRVASNQPQHF.

This rearrangement joins TRBV20-1 to TRBJ1-2; D unresolved. V dropped 3 bases and J dropped 4 bases, with 15 bases sitting between them. This CDR3 region has 14 residues. The germline gives CDR1 DFQATT, CDR2 SNEGSKA (reference sequence). The CDR3 sequence is CSAREIFIGYGYTF. CDR3 in DNA: TGCAGTGCTAGGGAGATTTTCATCGGCTATGGCTACACCTTC.

This clonotype appeared a few times. V is TRBV28 and J is TRBJ1-2, with no clear D. The CDR3 totals 13 residues. Germline CDR1 and CDR2: MDHEN and SYDVKM. Trimming took 3 bases from V and 4 from J, leaving 9 bases between them. CDR3: CASSFFNPYGYTF. As DNA, the CDR3 is TGTGCCAGCAGTTTTTTCAACCCCTATGGCTACACCTTC.

A few counts support this clonotype. This chain links TRBV20-1 with TRBJ2-3, with D unclear. The V end was cut by 0 bases, the J end by 0 bases, with 10 bases between. The CDR3 length is 15 residues. Germline assignment: CDR1 DFQATT and CDR2 SNEGSKA (reference sequence). The CDR3 coding sequence is TGCAGTGCTAGAGATTTCCGAAATAGCACAGATACGCAGTATTTT. Residues: CSARDFRNSTDTQYF.

This chain links TRBV14 with TRBJ2-5; 11 bases line up with TRBD2. With 3 bases clipped from V and 11 bases from J, the junction kept 8 bases outside the gene matches. Germline CDR1 reads SGHDN; CDR2 reads FVKESK. The CDR3 runs 14 residues. The CDR3 region is CASSHRLAGGVQYF. In DNA, the CDR3 is TGTGCCAGCAGCCACCGCCTAGCGGGAGGAGTGCAGTACTTC. The full variable domain, rest sourced from reference TRBV14 and TRBJ2-5, is EAGVTQFPSHSVIEKGQTVTLRCDPISGHDNLYWYRRVMGKEIKFLLHFVKESKQDESGMPNNRFLAERTGGTYSTLKVQPAELEDSGVYFCASSHRLAGGVQYFGPGTRLLVL.

This sequence joins TRBV7-9 and TRBJ1-2; maybe TRBD1 (5 bases). V dropped 4 bases and J dropped 3 bases, with 12 bases sitting between them. The CDR3 is 14 amino acids. Germline-derived CDR1 and CDR2 are SEHNR and FQNEAQ (reference sequence). CDR3 sequence: CASSSTQEYYGYTF. The CDR3 coding sequence is TGTGCCAGCAGCTCAACACAGGAATACTATGGCTACACCTTC.

The chain joins TRBV5-1 to TRBJ2-1; 11 bases match TRBD2. After removal of 5 bases from V and 9 bases from J, the junction contained 10 bases not matched to a gene. CDR1 and CDR2 (germline): SGHRS, YFSETQ. The CDR3 runs 15 residues. The CDR3 is CASRNKLAGEFEQFF. The CDR3 DNA reads TGCGCCAGCAGAAATAAACTAGCGGGAGAGTTTGAGCAGTTCTTC. The variable domain in full, with the rest retrieved from reference TRBV5-1 and TRBJ2-1, is KAGVTQTPRYLIKTRGQQVTLSCSPISGHRSVSWYQQTPGQGLQFLFEYFSETQRNKGNFPGRFSGRQFSNSRSEMNVSTLELGDSALYLCASRNKLAGEFEQFFGPGTRLTVL.